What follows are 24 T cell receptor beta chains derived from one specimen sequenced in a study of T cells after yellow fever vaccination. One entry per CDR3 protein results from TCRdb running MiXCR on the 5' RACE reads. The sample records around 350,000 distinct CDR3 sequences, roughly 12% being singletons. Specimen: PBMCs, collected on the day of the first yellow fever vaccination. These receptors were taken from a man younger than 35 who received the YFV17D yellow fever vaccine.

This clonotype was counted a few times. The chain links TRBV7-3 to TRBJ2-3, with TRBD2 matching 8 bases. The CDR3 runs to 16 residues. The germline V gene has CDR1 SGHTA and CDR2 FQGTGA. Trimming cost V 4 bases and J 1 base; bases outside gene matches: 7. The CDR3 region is CASSSGLADGTDTQYF. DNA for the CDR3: TGTGCCAGCAGCTCTGGACTAGCCGATGGCACAGATACGCAGTATTTT.

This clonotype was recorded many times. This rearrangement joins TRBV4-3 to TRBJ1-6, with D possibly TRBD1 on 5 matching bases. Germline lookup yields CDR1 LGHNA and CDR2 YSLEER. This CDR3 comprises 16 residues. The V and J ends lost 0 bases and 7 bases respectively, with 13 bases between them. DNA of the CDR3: TGCGCCAGCAGCCAAGATCCGGGGACCCAAAATTCACCCCTCCACTTT. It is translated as CASSQDPGTQNSPLHF.

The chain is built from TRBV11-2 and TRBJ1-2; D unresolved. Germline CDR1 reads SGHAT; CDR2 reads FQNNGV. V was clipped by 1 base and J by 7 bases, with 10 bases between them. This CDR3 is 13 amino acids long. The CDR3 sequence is CASSLGEVAGYTF. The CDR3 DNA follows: TGTGCCAGCAGCTTAGGAGAGGTTGCTGGCTACACCTTC.

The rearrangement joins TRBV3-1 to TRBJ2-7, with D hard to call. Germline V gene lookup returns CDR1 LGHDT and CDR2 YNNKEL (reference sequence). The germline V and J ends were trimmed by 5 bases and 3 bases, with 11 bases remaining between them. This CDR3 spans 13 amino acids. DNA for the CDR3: TGTGCCAGCAGCGCCGGGCTCGACTACGAGCAGTACTTC. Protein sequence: CASSAGLDYEQYF.

In DNA, the CDR3 is TGTGCCAGCAGCTCCCGACAGATCACCGGGGAGCTGTTTTTT. It translates to CASSSRQITGELFF. V is TRBV5-5 and J is TRBJ2-2, with D possibly matching TRBD1 (5 bases). Trimming removed 3 bases from V and 4 bases from J, with 10 bases in between. The germline V gene has CDR1 SGHKS and CDR2 YYEKEE (reference sequence). The CDR3 totals 14 residues.

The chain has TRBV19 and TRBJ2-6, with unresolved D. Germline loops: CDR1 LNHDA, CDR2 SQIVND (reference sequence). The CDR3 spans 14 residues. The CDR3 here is CASSEGSGANVLTF. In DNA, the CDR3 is TGTGCGTCAAGCGAAGGATCAGGGGCCAACGTCCTGACTTTC.

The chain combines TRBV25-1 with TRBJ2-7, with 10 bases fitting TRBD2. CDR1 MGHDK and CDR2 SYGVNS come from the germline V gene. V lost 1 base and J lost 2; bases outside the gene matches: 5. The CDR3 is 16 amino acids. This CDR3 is CASSESASGGPYEQYF. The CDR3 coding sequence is TGTGCCAGCAGTGAATCGGCTAGCGGGGGTCCCTACGAGCAGTACTTC.

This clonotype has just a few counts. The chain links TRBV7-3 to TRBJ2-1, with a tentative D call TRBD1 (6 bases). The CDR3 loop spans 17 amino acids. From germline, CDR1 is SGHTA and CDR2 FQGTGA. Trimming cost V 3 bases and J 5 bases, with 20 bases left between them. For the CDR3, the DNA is TGTGCCAGCAGCTTCGATGGGGACATCAACTTCGACAATGAGCAGTTCTTC. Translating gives CASSFDGDINFDNEQFF.

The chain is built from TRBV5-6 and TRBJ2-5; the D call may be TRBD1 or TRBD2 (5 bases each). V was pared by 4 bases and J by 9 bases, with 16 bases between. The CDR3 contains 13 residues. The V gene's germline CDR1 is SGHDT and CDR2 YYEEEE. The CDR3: CASSNGPLGAQYF. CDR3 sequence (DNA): TGTGCCAGCAGCAATGGACCGCTGGGGGCCCAGTACTTC.

This CDR3 is CASSFRTSEAQYV. In DNA, the CDR3 is TGTGCCAGCAGCTTTCGGACTAGCGAGGCTCAGTACGTC. The chain employs TRBV7-9 and TRBJ2-7, with 9 nucleotides matching TRBD2. The CDR3 consists of 13 residues. Germline V gene data show CDR1 as SEHNR and CDR2 as FQNEAQ (reference sequence). With V trimmed by 3 bases and J by 10 bases, 7 bases remained unmatched.

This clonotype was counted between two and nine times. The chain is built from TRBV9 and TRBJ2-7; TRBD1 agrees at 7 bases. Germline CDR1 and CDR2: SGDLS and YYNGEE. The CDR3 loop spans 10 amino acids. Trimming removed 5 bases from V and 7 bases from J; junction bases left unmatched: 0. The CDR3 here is CASRGQEQYF. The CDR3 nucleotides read TGTGCCAGCAGGGGACAGGAGCAGTACTTC.

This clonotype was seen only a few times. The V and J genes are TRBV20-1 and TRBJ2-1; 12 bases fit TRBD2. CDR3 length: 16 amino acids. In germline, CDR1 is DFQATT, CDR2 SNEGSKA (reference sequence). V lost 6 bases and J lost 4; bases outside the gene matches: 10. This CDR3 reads CSAHRTSGGTYNEQFF. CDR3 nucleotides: TGCAGTGCCCACCGAACTAGCGGGGGGACTTACAATGAGCAGTTCTTC.

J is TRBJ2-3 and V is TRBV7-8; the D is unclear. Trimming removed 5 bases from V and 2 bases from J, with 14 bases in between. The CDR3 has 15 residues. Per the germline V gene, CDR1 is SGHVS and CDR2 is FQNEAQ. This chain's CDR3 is CASSPRPTHTDTQYF. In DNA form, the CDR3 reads TGTGCCAGCAGCCCGAGACCGACCCACACAGATACGCAGTATTTT.

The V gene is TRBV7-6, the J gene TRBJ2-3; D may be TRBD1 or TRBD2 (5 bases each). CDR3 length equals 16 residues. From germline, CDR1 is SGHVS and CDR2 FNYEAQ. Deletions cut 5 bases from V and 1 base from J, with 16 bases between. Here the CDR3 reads CASSPFPRGGTDTQYF. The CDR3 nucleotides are TGTGCCAGCAGCCCCTTTCCGAGGGGCGGCACAGATACGCAGTATTTT.

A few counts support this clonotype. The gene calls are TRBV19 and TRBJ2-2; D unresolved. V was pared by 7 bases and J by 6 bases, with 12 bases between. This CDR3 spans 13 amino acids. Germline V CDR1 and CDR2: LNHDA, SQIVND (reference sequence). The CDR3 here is CASTPYGAGELFF. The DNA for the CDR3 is TGTGCCAGTACCCCTTATGGGGCCGGGGAGCTGTTTTTT. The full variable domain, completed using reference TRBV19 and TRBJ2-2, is DGGITQSPKYLFRKEGQNVTLSCEQNLNHDAMYWYRQDPGQGLRLIYYSQIVNDFQKGDIAEGYSVSREKKESFPLTVTSAQKNPTAFYLCASTPYGAGELFFGEGSRLTVL.

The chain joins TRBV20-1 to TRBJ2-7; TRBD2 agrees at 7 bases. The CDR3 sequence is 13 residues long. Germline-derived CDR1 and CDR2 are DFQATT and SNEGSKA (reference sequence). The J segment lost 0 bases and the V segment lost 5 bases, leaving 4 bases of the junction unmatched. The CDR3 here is CSAVTSHSYEQYF. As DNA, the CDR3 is TGCAGTGCTGTGACTAGCCACTCCTACGAGCAGTACTTC.

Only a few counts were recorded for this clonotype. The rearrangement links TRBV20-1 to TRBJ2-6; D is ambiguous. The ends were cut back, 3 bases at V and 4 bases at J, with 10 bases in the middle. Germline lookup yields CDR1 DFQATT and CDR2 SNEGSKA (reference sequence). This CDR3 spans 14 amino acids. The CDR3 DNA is TGCAGTGCTAGCAATCCGCAAGGGGCCAACGTCCTGACTTTC. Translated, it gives CSASNPQGANVLTF.

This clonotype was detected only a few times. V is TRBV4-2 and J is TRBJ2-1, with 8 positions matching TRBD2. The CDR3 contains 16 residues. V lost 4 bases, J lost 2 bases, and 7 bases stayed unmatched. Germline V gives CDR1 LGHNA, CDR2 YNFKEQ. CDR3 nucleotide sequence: TGTGCCAGCAGCCTATCGAGCGGGGGAACCTACAATGAGCAGTTCTTC. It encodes CASSLSSGGTYNEQFF.

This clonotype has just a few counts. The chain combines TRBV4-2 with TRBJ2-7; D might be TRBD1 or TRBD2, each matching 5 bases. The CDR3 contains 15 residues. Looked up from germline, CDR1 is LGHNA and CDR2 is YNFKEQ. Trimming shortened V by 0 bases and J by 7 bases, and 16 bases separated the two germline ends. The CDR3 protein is CASSQESSRGTEQYF. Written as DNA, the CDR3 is TGTGCCAGCAGCCAAGAATCTTCCCGAGGGACGGAGCAGTACTTC.

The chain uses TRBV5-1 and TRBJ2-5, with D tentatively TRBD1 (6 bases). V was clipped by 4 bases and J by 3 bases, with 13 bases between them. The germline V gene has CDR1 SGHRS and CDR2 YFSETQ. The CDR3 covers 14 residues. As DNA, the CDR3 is TGCGCCAGCAGCGGCCAGACAGGAGAAGAGACCCAGTACTTC. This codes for CASSGQTGEETQYF.

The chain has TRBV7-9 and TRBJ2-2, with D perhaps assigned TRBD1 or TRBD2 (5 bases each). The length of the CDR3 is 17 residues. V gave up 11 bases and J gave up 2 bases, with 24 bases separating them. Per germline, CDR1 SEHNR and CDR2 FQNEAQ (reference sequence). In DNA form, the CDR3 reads TGTGCCGGATCGACCGCCAGAGGGGCGGTAAACACCGGGGAGCTGTTTTTT. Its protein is CAGSTARGAVNTGELFF.

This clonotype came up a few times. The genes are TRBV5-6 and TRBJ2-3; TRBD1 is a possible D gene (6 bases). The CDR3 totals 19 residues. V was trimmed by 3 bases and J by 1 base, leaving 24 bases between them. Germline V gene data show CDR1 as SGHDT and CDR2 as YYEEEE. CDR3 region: CASSSLHNNRERGTDTQYF. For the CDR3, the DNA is TGTGCCAGCAGCTCACTTCACAACAACAGGGAACGTGGCACAGATACGCAGTATTTT.

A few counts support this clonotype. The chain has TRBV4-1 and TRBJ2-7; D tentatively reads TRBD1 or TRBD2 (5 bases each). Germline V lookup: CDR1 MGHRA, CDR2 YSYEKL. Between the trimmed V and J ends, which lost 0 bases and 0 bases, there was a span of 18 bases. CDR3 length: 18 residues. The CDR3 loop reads CASSQDRPLGPISYEQYF. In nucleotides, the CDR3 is TGCGCCAGCAGCCAAGATCGGCCATTGGGACCGATCTCCTACGAGCAGTACTTC.

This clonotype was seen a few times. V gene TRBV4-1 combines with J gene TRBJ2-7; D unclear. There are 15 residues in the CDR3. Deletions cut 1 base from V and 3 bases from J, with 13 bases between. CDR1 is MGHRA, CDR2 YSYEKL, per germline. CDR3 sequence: CASSQVIDGHYEQYF. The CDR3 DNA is TGCGCCAGCAGCCAAGTGATAGACGGGCACTACGAGCAGTACTTC.